This is a list of T cell receptor beta chains from one sample in a study of blood T cell repertoires in COVID-19. Using immunoSEQ multiplex PCR, the repertoire was profiled, and TCRdb retains in-frame clones only, with some absent. The table shows some 330,000 clones, with roughly 89% occurring only once. The specimen sequenced was peripheral blood. The source of these receptors is a woman aged 25 to 45 with COVID-19, enrolled during active disease. The CDR3 runs from the conserved cysteine through the conserved F or W. Each record gives: clone size, V gene, J gene, D gene, CDR3 protein, CDR3 DNA. A D gene is named only where the DNA matches it firmly. Clone size appears in some rows only: once, few, many, or a class for an expanded clone.

size: once
V: TRBV14
J: TRBJ1-6
D: .
CDR3: CASSPRQISPLHF
DNA: TGTGCCAGCAGCCCACGACAGATTTCACCCCTCCACTTT

size: .
V: TRBV5-5
J: TRBJ2-1
D: .
CDR3: CASSLLVLENEQFF
DNA: TGTGCCAGCAGCTTACTAGTTCTGGAAAATGAGCAGTTCTTC

size: .
V: TRBV5-8
J: TRBJ1-5
D: .
CDR3: CASSSRRGGSYSNQPQHF
DNA: TGTGCCAGCAGCTCACGGCGGGGCGGGAGTTATAGCAATCAGCCCCAGCATTTT

size: .
V: TRBV11-3
J: TRBJ2-7
D: TRBD2
CDR3: CASSFLAGEIYEQYF
DNA: TGTGCCAGCAGCTTCCTAGCGGGGGAGATCTACGAGCAGTACTTC

size: .
V: TRBV12-3/TRBV12-4
J: TRBJ2-3
D: .
CDR3: CASSPHSTDTQYF
DNA: TGTGCCAGCAGTCCACATAGCACAGATACGCAGTATTTT

size: .
V: TRBV7-4
J: TRBJ1-2
D: .
CDR3: CASSRRSVYGYTF
DNA: TGTGCCAGCAGCCGTAGAAGTGTCTATGGCTACACCTTC

size: .
V: TRBV7-2
J: TRBJ1-3
D: TRBD1
CDR3: CASSLATGTGGGNTIYF
DNA: TGTGCCAGCAGCTTAGCGACCGGGACAGGGGGCGGAAACACCATATATTTT

size: .
V: TRBV24-1
J: TRBJ1-1
D: TRBD1
CDR3: CATSAKDRGATEAFF
DNA: TGTGCCACCAGTGCCAAGGACAGGGGAGCCACTGAAGCTTTCTTT

size: .
V: TRBV7-5
J: TRBJ2-2
D: .
CDR3: CVRSRDRGNGVGPGELFF
DNA: TGTGTCAGAAGCCGGGACAGGGGTAACGGGGTGGGGCCCGGGGAGCTGTTTTTT

size: .
V: TRBV7-2
J: TRBJ2-1
D: .
CDR3: CASSLEVLVSGVEQFF
DNA: TGTGCCAGCAGCTTAGAGGTCTTGGTGTCGGGTGTTGAGCAGTTCTTC

size: .
V: TRBV5-4
J: TRBJ2-4
D: TRBD1
CDR3: CASSSGQGAIDIQYF
DNA: TGTGCCAGCAGCTCAGGACAGGGGGCTATTGACATTCAGTACTTC

size: .
V: TRBV2
J: TRBJ2-1
D: .
CDR3: CASSYQGLSNEQFF
DNA: TGTGCCAGCAGTTACCAGGGGTTGAGTAATGAGCAGTTCTTC

size: .
V: TRBV6-2/TRBV6-3
J: TRBJ1-1
D: .
CDR3: CASSYRSPGFTEAFF
DNA: TGTGCCAGCAGTTACAGGAGTCCGGGGTTCACTGAAGCTTTCTTT

size: .
V: TRBV5-8
J: TRBJ2-1
D: .
CDR3: CASSWGRGLGDNEQFF
DNA: TGTGCCAGCAGCTGGGGGCGGGGGCTAGGTGACAATGAGCAGTTCTTC

size: .
V: TRBV7-3
J: TRBJ1-6
D: .
CDR3: CASSLIQGTPISPLHF
DNA: TGTGCCAGCAGCTTAATACAGGGTACCCCCATCTCACCCCTCCACTTT

size: .
V: TRBV2
J: TRBJ2-5
D: TRBD1
CDR3: CASSEPGTGWQETQYF
DNA: TGTGCCAGCAGTGAACCCGGGACAGGGTGGCAAGAGACCCAGTACTTC

size: once
V: TRBV6-5
J: TRBJ1-3
D: .
CDR3: CASSSSSGNTIYF
DNA: TGTGCCAGCAGTTCTTCCTCTGGAAACACCATATATTTT

size: .
V: TRBV24-1
J: TRBJ1-1
D: TRBD1
CDR3: CATSDPSDRDEAFF
DNA: TGTGCCACCAGTGATCCCTCCGACAGGGATGAAGCTTTCTTT

size: .
V: TRBV3-1/TRBV3-2
J: TRBJ1-4
D: TRBD1
CDR3: CASSQGRFGQGNEKLFF
DNA: TGTGCCAGCAGCCAAGGGAGATTCGGACAGGGAAATGAAAAACTGTTTTTT

size: .
V: TRBV5-1
J: TRBJ2-2
D: .
CDR3: CASSLVQKNTGELFF
DNA: TGCGCCAGCAGCTTGGTGCAGAAGAACACCGGGGAGCTGTTTTTT

size: .
V: TRBV4-2
J: TRBJ1-4
D: TRBD1
CDR3: CASSQVGRTGGYEKLFF
DNA: TGTGCCAGCAGCCAAGTTGGGAGGACAGGGGGATATGAAAAACTGTTTTTT

size: .
V: TRBV2
J: TRBJ2-7
D: .
CDR3: CASGTSVYEQYF
DNA: TGTGCCAGCGGGACTTCGGTCTACGAGCAGTACTTC

size: .
V: TRBV19
J: TRBJ2-4
D: .
CDR3: CASSIVSELAKNIQYF
DNA: TGTGCCAGTAGTATAGTTAGCGAGCTAGCCAAAAACATTCAGTACTTC

size: .
V: TRBV11-3
J: TRBJ2-4
D: .
CDR3: CASSLGGSKNIQYF
DNA: TGTGCCAGCAGCTTAGGAGGGTCCAAAAACATTCAGTACTTC

size: .
V: TRBV11-3
J: TRBJ1-1
D: .
CDR3: CASSLGPSEAFF
DNA: TGTGCCAGCAGCCTGGGGCCCAGTGAAGCTTTCTTT

size: .
V: TRBV2
J: TRBJ1-1
D: .
CDR3: CASSRVPRNEAFF
DNA: TGTGCCAGCAGTCGGGTCCCAAGAAATGAAGCTTTCTTT